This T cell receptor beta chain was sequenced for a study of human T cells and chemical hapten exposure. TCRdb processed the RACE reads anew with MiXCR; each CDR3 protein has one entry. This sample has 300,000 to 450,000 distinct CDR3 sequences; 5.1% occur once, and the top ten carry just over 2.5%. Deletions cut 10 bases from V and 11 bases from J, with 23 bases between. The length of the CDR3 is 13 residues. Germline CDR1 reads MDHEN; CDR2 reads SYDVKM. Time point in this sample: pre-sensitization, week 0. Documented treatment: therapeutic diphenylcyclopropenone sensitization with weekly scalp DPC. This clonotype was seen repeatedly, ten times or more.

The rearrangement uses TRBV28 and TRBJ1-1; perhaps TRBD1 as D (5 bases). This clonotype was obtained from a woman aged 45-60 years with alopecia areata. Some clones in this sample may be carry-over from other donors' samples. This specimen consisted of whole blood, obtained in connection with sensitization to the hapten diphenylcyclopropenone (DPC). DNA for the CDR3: TGTGCCATCATCGGGGGACGTTTTTCTTTGGCTTTCTTT. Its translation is CAIIGGRFSLAFF.